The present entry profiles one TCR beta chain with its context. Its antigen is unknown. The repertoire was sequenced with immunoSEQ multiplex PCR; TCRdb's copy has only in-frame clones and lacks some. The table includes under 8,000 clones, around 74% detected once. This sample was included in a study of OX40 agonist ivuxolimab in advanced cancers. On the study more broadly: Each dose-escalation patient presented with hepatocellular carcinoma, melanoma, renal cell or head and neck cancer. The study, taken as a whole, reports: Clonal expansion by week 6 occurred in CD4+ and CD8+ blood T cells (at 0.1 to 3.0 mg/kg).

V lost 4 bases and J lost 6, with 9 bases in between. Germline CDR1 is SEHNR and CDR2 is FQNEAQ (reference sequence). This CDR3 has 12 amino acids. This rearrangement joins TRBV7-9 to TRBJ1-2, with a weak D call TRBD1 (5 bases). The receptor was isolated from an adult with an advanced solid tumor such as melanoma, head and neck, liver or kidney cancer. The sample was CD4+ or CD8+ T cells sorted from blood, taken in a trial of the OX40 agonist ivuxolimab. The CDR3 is CASSSPGHGYTF. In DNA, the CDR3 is TGTGCCAGCAGCTCGCCAGGGCATGGCTACACCTTC.